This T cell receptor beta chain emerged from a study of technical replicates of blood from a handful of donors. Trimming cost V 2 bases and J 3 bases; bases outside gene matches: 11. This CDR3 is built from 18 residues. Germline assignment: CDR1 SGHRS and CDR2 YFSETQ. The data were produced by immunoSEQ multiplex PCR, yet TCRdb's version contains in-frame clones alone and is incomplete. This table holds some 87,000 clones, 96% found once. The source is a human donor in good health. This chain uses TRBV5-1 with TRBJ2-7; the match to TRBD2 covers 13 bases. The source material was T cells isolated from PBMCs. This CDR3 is CASSFGLAGDTADYEQYF. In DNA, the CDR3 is TGCGCCAGCAGCTTCGGACTAGCGGGAGATACGGCCGACTACGAGCAGTACTTC.